This T cell receptor (beta chain) stems from a study of T cell repertoires in cytomegalovirus infection. Study in general: CMV epitopes used comprised recently identified HLA-C-restricted ones and well-studied HLA-B-restricted ones. Signatures in public TCR beta sequences pointed to both CMV infection and matching HLA type. Study findings and constraints: Accumulated public TCR beta family frequency recognized individuals carrying CMV together with the relevant HLA. HLA-C-restricted CMV-specific TCR beta clonotypes prevailed in the ex vivo response.

Germline V lookup: CDR1 SGDLS, CDR2 YYNGEE. The CDR3 has 13 residues. The V and J ends lost 4 bases and 8 bases respectively, with 12 bases between them. Comment on this clonotype: As yet, its antigen is unknown.

Each CDR3 protein gets one entry after TCRdb re-called the reads with MiXCR. The repertoire holds a few hundred thousand distinct CDR3 sequences, with roughly 43% as singletons. V is TRBV9 and J is TRBJ1-4; unclear D gene. The receptor comes from a human donor in good health (CMV status not recorded). Some clones in this sample may be carry-over from other donors' samples. The material sequenced was cultured PBMCs, taken from culture after CMV antigen stimulation. The CDR3 DNA sequence: TGTGCCAGCAGCCCAGCGGCGGACGAAAAACTGTTTTTT. It specifies CASSPAADEKLFF.